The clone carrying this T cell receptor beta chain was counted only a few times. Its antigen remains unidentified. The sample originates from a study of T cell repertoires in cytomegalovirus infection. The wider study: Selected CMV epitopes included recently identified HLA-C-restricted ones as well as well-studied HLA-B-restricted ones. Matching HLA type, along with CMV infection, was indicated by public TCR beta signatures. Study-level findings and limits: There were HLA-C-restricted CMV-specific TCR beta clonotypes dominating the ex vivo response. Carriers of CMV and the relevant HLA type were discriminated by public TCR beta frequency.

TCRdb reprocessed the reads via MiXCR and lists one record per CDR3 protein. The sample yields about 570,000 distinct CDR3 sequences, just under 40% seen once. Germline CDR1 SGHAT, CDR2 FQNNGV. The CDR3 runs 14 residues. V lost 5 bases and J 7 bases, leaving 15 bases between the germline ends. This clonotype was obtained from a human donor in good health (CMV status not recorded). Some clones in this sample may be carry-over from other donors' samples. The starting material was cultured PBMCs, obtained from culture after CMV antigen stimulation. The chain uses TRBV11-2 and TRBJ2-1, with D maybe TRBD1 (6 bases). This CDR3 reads CASSRIGGRNEQFF. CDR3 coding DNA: TGTGCCAGCAGCCGCATAGGGGGTAGGAATGAGCAGTTCTTC. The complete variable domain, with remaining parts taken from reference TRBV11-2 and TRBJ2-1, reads EAGVAQSPRYKIIEKRQSVAFWCNPISGHATLYWYQQILGQGPKLLIQFQNNGVVDDSQLPKDRFSAERLKGVDSTLKIQPAKLEDSAVYLCASSRIGGRNEQFFGPGTRLTVL.